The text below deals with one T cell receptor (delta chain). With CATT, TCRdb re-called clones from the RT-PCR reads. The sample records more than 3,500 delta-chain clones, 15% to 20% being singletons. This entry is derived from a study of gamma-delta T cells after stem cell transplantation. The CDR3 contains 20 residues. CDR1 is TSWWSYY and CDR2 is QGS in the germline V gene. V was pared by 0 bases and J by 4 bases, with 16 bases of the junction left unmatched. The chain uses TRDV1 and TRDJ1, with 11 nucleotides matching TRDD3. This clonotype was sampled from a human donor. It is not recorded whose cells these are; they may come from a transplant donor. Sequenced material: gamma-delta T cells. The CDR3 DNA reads TGTGCTCTTGGGGAACTCGAGGGCTACTGGGGGATAAGGGACATCGATAAACTCATCTTT. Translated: CALGELEGYWGIRDIDKLIF.